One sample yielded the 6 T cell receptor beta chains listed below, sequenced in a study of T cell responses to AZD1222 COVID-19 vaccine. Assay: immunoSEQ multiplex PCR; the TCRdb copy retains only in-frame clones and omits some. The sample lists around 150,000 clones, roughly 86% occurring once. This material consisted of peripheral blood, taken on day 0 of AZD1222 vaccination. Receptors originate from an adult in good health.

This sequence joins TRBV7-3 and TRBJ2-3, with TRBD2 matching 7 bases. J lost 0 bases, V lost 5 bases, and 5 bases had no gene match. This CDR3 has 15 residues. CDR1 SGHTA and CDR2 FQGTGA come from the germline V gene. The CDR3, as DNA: TGTGCCAGCAGCGTAGGCGGGGGAAGCACAGATACGCAGTATTTT. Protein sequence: CASSVGGGSTDTQYF.

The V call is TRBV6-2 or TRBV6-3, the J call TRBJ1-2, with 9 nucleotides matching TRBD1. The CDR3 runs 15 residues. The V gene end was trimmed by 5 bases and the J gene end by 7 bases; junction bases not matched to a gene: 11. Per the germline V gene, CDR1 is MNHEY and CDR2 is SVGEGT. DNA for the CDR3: TGTGCCAGCAGTAACGCCGGGACAGGGACCTCTGGCTACACCTTC. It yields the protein CASSNAGTGTSGYTF.

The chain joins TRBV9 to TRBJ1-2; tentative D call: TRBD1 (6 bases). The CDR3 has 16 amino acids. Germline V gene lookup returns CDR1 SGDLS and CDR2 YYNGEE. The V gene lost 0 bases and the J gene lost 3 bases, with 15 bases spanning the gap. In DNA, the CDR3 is TGTGCCAGCAGCGTAGGAATGGGGGGCGCGGACTATGGCTACACCTTC. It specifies CASSVGMGGADYGYTF.

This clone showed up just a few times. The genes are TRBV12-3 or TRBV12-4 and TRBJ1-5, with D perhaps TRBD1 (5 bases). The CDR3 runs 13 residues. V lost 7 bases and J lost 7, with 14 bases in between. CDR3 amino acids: CASNVGKGQPQHF. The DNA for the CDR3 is TGTGCCAGCAACGTAGGGAAGGGGCAGCCCCAGCATTTT.

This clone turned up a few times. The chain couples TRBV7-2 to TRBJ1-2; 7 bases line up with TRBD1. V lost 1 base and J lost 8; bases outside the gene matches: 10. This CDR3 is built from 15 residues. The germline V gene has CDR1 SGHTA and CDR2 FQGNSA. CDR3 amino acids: CASSLGGTASRGYTF. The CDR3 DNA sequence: TGTGCCAGCAGCTTAGGGGGGACAGCTTCTCGGGGCTACACCTTC.

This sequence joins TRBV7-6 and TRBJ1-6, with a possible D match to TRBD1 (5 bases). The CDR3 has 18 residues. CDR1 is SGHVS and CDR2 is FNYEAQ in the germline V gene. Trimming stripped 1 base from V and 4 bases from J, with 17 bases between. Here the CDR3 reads CASSLGPRDASYNSPLHF. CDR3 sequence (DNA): TGTGCCAGCAGCTTAGGACCCAGGGATGCGTCTTATAATTCACCCCTCCACTTT. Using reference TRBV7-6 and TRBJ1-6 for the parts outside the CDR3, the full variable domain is GAGVSQSPRYKVTKRGQDVALRCDPISGHVSLYWYRQALGQGPEFLTYFNYEAQQDKSGLPNDRFSAERPEGSISTLTIQRTEQRDSAMYRCASSLGPRDASYNSPLHFGNGTRLTVT.